This T cell receptor beta chain was found in a study of molecular identifiers for immune sequencing clone quantification. TCRdb passed the PCR reads through MiXCR, listing each CDR3 protein once. The table includes more than 550,000 distinct CDR3 sequences, roughly 23% detected once. The CDR3 loop spans 16 amino acids. CDR1 is SGHTS and CDR2 is YDEGEE in the germline V gene. Trimming removed 4 bases from V and 3 bases from J; junction bases left unmatched: 12. The V gene is TRBV5-8, the J gene TRBJ2-7; 8 bases map to TRBD2. Sequencing was carried out using naive CD8+ T cells from blood, with Jurkat cell RNA spiked in. Subset given: FACS-sorted CD8+CD4-CCR7+CD45RA+ naive T cells. The receptor comes from a human donor in good health. Some libraries in this study had Jurkat cell RNA spiked in. CDR3 region: CASSILSSGRRYEQYF. CDR3 DNA sequence: TGTGCCAGCAGCATACTTTCTAGCGGGCGTCGCTACGAGCAGTACTTC.